The clone carrying this TCR beta chain came up once. Its antigen remains unknown. The protocol was immunoSEQ multiplex PCR, while the TCRdb copy is restricted to in-frame clones and leaves out a portion. The sample records about 23,000 clones, roughly 89% being singletons. Documented time point: peripheral blood 6 weeks after treatment start. Pretreatment sampling and on-treatment sampling together yielded between 1 and 8 samples for each patient. The data stem from a study of PD-L1 blockade in urothelial cancer. Study background: Of prior chemotherapy regimens, patients had received between 0 and 3. Analyses used blood from 3 weeks (second dose) and 6 weeks after treatment start.

V shed 6 bases and J 11 bases; nucleotides not matched to a gene: 7. CDR1 is DFQATT, CDR2 SNEGSKA, per germline (reference sequence). The CDR3 is made up of 11 amino acids. Study-level results: Pretreatment peripheral blood TCR clonality that fell below the median predicted better survival among the patients studied.

Sequenced here: PBMCs, sampled around atezolizumab (anti-PD-L1) treatment. The receptor was derived from a woman aged 55 to 70 with urothelial cancer. The genes are TRBV20-1 and TRBJ2-5; 9 bases agree with TRBD1. This CDR3 is CSATGTGPQYF. In DNA, the CDR3 is TGCAGTGCAACCGGGACAGGGCCACAGTACTTC.